This is a list of T cell receptor beta chains from one sample in a study of cytotoxic CD8 clonotypes in ibrutinib-treated CLL. Profiled with immunoSEQ multiplex PCR; TCRdb holds only in-frame clones, not every one. The table records 150,000 to 250,000 clones, about 72% of them present only once. Sequences were derived from PBMCs, sampled after 24 months of ibrutinib treatment. These receptors were obtained from a human donor with chronic lymphocytic leukemia. Each CDR3 is given with its conserved first and last residue. A D gene is named only where the DNA matches it firmly. Expanded clones are given a class, and other clones once, few, many or no size at all.

-	TRBD2	15	TRBJ2-5	TRBV4-1	CASSQRLLAEETQYF
few	-	15	TRBJ2-7	TRBV4-2	CASSQATVSSYEQYF
-	-	14	TRBJ2-7	TRBV11-2	CASSRDLPPYEQYF
-	TRBD2	14	TRBJ2-5	TRBV7-7	CASSPREGLETQYF
-	-	13	TRBJ1-1	TRBV19	CASSIERIGEAFF
-	-	12	TRBJ2-7	TRBV2	CASSEQNYEQYF
-	TRBD2	16	TRBJ2-5	TRBV6-6	CASSYSLFSGRGTQYF
-	-	15	TRBJ2-7	TRBV6-5	CASSYSRTISYEQYF
-	TRBD1	10	TRBJ1-1	TRBV29-1	CSGIQGVAFF
few	-	13	TRBJ2-7	TRBV7-8	CASSLGPGHEQYF
-	TRBD1	17	TRBJ2-7	TRBV7-6	CASSPKGSGQGIHEQYF
-	-	13	TRBJ2-1	TRBV5-1	CASSRSGFYEQFF
-	-	15	TRBJ2-5	TRBV5-1	CASSLASAGQETQYF
-	-	12	TRBJ2-7	TRBV18	CASSTGPYEQYF
-	-	14	TRBJ2-3	TRBV5-5	CASRPLPMADTQYF
once	TRBD2	17	TRBJ2-3	TRBV4-2	CASSQVTSGSKRDTQYF
once	-	11	TRBJ2-3	TRBV18	CASGGPDTQYF
few	-	13	TRBJ2-7	TRBV7-3	CASSAKVDYEQYF
-	-	13	TRBJ2-7	TRBV6-1	CASSRDISYEQYF
few	-	15	TRBJ2-6	TRBV7-9	CASSQSRAGANVLTF
-	-	16	TRBJ2-1	TRBV6-6	CASSYGTRSSYNEQFF
few	TRBD2	13	TRBJ2-7	TRBV7-9	CASSPRTSFEQYF
-	TRBD2	22	TRBJ2-1	TRBV6-7	CASSYSRTGTSGRARVYNEQFF
-	-	15	TRBJ1-1	TRBV15	CATRRSLGQNTEAFF
-	-	14	TRBJ1-1	TRBV5-1	CASSLMDTNTEAFF
-	-	13	TRBJ2-4	TRBV5-5	CASSAGYGNIQYF
-	-	17	TRBJ2-3	TRBV29-1	CSVRVTTWGGGTDTQYF
-	-	13	TRBJ1-1	TRBV6-6	CASSYKDGTEAFF
once	TRBD1	15	TRBJ2-1	TRBV27	CASSIRTGRGGEQFF